This TCR beta chain was sequenced for a study of T cells after yellow fever vaccination. About the study: Preparing low-cell-number fractions relied on SMART-Seq v4 Ultra Low Input.

TCRdb recomputed calls from the 5' RACE reads with MiXCR, one row per CDR3 protein. Of 350,000 to 450,000 distinct CDR3 sequences listed, about 17% were seen once; the top ten hold roughly a sixth. V was pared by 4 bases and J by 10 bases, with 23 bases between. Germline V CDR1 and CDR2: SGHDT, YYEEEE. CDR3 length: 15 residues. Findings of the study overall: Primary-vaccination clones mostly resurfaced post-booster (approximately 96% CD4, 75% to 90% CD8).

This clonotype was seen more than once but under ten times. The antigen remains unidentified. The clonotype was recovered from a man in his late teens or twenties who received the YFV17D yellow fever vaccine. Material: PBMCs, obtained before the yellow fever booster vaccination. The V call is TRBV5-6, the J call TRBJ2-5; D may correspond to TRBD1 or TRBD2 (6 bases each). Written as DNA, the CDR3 is TGTGCCAGCAGCCCCTCGGGGGCAGACCAAGAGGTCCAGTACTTC. Translation: CASSPSGADQEVQYF.